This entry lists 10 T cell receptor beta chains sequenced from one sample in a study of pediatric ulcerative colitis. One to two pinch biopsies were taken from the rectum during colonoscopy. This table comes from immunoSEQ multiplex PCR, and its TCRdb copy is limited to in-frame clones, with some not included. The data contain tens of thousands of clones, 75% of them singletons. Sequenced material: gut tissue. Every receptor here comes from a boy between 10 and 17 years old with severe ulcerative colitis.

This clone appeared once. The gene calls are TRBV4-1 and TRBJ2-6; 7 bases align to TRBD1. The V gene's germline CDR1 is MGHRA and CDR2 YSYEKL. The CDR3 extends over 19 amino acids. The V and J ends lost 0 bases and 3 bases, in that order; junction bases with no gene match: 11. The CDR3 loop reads CASSQEEPGGYSGANVLTF. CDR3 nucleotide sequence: TGCGCCAGCAGCCAAGAAGAGCCAGGGGGTTATAGTGGGGCCAACGTCCTGACTTTC.

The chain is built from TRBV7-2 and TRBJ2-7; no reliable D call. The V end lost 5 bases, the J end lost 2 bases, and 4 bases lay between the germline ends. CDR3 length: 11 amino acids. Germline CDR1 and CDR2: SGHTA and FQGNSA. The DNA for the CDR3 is TGTGCCAGCAGCGCCACCTACGAGCAGTACTTC. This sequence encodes CASSATYEQYF.

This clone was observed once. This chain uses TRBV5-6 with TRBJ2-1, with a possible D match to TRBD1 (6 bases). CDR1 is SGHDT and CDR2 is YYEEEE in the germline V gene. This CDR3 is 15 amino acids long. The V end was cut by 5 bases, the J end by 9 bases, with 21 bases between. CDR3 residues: CASSTQGSRFLEQFF. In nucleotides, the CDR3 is TGTGCCAGCAGTACCCAGGGGAGTCGATTTCTTGAGCAGTTCTTC.

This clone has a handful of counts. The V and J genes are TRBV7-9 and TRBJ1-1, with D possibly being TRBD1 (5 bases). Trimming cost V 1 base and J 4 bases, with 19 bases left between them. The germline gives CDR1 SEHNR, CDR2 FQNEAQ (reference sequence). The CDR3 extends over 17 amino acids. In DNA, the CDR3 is TGTGCCAGCAGCTTAGGGCCGGGAGGAGGGGCACGCACTGAAGCTTTCTTT. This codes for CASSLGPGGGARTEAFF.

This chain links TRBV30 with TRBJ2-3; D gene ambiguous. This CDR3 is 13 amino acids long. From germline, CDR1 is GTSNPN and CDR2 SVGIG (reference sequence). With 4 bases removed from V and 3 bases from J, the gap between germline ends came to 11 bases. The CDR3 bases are TGTGCCTGGAACCTCCCGGCGACAGATACGCAGTATTTT. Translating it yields CAWNLPATDTQYF. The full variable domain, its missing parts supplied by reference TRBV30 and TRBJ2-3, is SQTIHQWPATLVQPVGSPLSLECTVEGTSNPNLYWYRQAAGRGLQLLFYSVGIGQISSEVPQNLSASRPQDRQFILSSKKLLLSDSGFYLCAWNLPATDTQYFGPGTRLTVL.

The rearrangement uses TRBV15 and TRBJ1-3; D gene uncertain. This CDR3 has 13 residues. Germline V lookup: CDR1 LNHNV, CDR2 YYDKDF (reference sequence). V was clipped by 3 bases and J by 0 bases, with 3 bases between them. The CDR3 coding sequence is TGTGCCACCAGCAGTAGCTCTGGAAACACCATATATTTT. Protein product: CATSSSSGNTIYF.

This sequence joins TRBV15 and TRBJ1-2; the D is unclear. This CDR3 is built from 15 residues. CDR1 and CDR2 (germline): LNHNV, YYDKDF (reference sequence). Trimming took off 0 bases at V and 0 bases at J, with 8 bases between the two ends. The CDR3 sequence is CATSRDRKANYGYTF. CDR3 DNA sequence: TGTGCCACCAGCAGAGATCGAAAGGCTAACTATGGCTACACCTTC.

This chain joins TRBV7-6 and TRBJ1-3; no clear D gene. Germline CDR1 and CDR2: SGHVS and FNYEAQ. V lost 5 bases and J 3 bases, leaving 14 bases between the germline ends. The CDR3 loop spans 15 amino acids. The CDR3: CASSPGGSVGNTIYF. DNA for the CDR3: TGTGCCAGCAGCCCCGGAGGCAGTGTTGGAAACACCATATATTTT.

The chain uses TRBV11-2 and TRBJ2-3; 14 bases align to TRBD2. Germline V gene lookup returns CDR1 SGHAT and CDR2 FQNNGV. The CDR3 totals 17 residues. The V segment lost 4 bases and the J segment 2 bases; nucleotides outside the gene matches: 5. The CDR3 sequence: CASSSRLAGGLTDTQYF. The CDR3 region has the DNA TGTGCCAGCAGCTCCCGACTAGCGGGGGGGCTCACAGATACGCAGTATTTT.

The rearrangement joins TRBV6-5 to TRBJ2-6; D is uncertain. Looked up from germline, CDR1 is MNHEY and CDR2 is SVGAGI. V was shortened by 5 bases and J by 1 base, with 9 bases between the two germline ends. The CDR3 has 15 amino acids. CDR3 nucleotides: TGTGCCAGCAGTCCCCTGAGGTCTGGGGCCAACGTCCTGACTTTC. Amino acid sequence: CASSPLRSGANVLTF.